The rows below give T cell receptor beta chains drawn from one sample of a study of T cell responses to AZD1222 COVID-19 vaccine. Repertoires were generated with immunoSEQ multiplex PCR, while TCRdb's copy carries only in-frame clones and drops some. Of 180,000 or so clones in the sample, approximately 93% were seen once. The material sequenced was peripheral blood, taken 28 days after the second AZD1222 dose. The receptors shown here come from an adult who received the AZD1222 COVID-19 vaccine. Each CDR3 is given with its conserved first and last residue. The order of the fields is V gene, clone size, D gene, J gene, CDR3 protein, CDR3 DNA. D genes are given only for firm matches. For some rows the clone size is stated as once, few or many, or as a class when expanded; others skip it.

>TRBV27|NA|NA|TRBJ2-3
CASSPLRGVIGSDTQYF
TGTGCCAGCAGCCCCCTACGGGGAGTAATCGGCTCAGATACGCAGTATTTT
>TRBV28|NA|TRBD2|TRBJ2-7
CASSSLAGVGRGEQYF
TGTGCCAGCAGTTCCCTAGCGGGGGTAGGTCGCGGCGAGCAGTACTTC
>TRBV21-1|once|NA|TRBJ2-5
CASSRFLDRGRYETQYF
TGTGCCAGCAGCCGTTTTTTAGACAGGGGGCGGTATGAGACCCAGTACTTC
>TRBV7-3|NA|TRBD2|TRBJ2-5
CASSLKATSEGTQYF
TGTGCCAGCAGCTTAAAGGCTACTAGCGAAGGGACCCAGTACTTC
>TRBV7-2|NA|TRBD1|TRBJ1-6
CASSPGGESSPLHF
TGTGCCAGCAGCCCAGGGGGAGAGTCCTCACCCCTCCACTTT
>TRBV5-1|NA|NA|TRBJ1-5
CASSLEPTLEQPQHF
TGCGCCAGCAGCTTGGAACCAACCCTGGAACAGCCCCAGCATTTT
>TRBV7-2|NA|NA|TRBJ2-1
CASSLAQSGTYGFF
TGTGCCAGCAGCTTAGCGCAATCCGGGACCTACGGGTTCTTC
>TRBV7-2|NA|TRBD2|TRBJ2-3
CASSLVGGGSTDTQYF
TGTGCCAGCAGCTTAGTTGGCGGGGGTAGCACAGATACGCAGTATTTT
>TRBV9|NA|TRBD1|TRBJ1-1
CASSETGEGDTEAFF
TGTGCCAGCAGCGAGACAGGGGAAGGAGACACTGAAGCTTTCTTT
>TRBV7-6|NA|NA|TRBJ2-1
CASSLKYRTAQGEQFF
TGTGCCAGCAGCTTAAAGTATAGGACGGCCCAGGGTGAGCAGTTCTTC
>TRBV5-1|NA|TRBD1|TRBJ1-5
CASSLGTANQPQHF
TGCGCCAGCAGCCTCGGGACAGCTAATCAGCCCCAGCATTTT
>TRBV6-4|NA|NA|TRBJ1-1
CASSDSTGHEAFF
TGTGCCAGCAGTGACTCGACCGGGCATGAAGCTTTCTTT
>TRBV7-3|NA|NA|TRBJ1-1
CASSLTGHTTEAFF
TGTGCCAGCAGCTTAACGGGACACACGACTGAAGCTTTCTTT
>TRBV6-4|NA|TRBD1|TRBJ1-2
CASSEPGQGFGGYTF
TGTGCCAGCAGTGAACCGGGACAGGGCTTCGGAGGCTACACCTTC
>TRBV6-5|once|NA|TRBJ1-6
CASRTGTSDSPLHF
TGTGCCAGCAGAACCGGGACAAGTGATTCACCCCTCCACTTT
>TRBV3-1/TRBV3-2|once|NA|TRBJ1-1
CASTAWEMNTEAFF
TGTGCCTCAACGGCATGGGAAATGAACACTGAAGCTTTCTTT
>TRBV12-3/TRBV12-4|NA|TRBD1|TRBJ1-1
CASRRPGGTEAFF
TGTGCCAGCAGACGACCAGGGGGCACTGAAGCTTTCTTT
>TRBV7-8|NA|TRBD2|TRBJ2-1
CASSRRLADSNEQFF
TGTGCCAGCAGCAGAAGACTAGCGGATTCCAATGAGCAGTTCTTC
>TRBV7-3|NA|TRBD1|TRBJ1-4
CASSNRQGNDEKLFF
TGTGCCAGCAGCAACCGACAGGGGAATGATGAAAAACTGTTTTTT
>TRBV5-4|once|NA|TRBJ1-4
CASSTRDPGEFF
TGTGCCAGCAGCACCCGGGACCCTGGGGAATTTTTT
>TRBV30|NA|NA|TRBJ1-1
CAWRLGGIMNTEAFF
TGTGCCTGGAGGCTCGGTGGGATCATGAACACTGAAGCTTTCTTT
>TRBV3-1/TRBV3-2|once|TRBD2|TRBJ2-7
CASSQGAGGYEQYF
TGTGCCAGCAGCCAGGGAGCGGGGGGCTACGAGCAGTACTTC
>TRBV6-6|NA|NA|TRBJ2-7
CASSAKGEQYF
TGTGCCAGCAGTGCAAAGGGGGAGCAGTACTTC
>TRBV3-1/TRBV3-2|NA|NA|TRBJ2-2
CASSQNPGELFF
TGTGCCAGCAGCCAAAATCCCGGGGAGCTGTTTTTT
>TRBV6-5|NA|NA|TRBJ1-3
CASKRGGVSGNTIYF
TGTGCCAGCAAAAGAGGAGGGGTCTCTGGAAACACCATATATTTT
>TRBV9|NA|TRBD2|TRBJ2-1
CASSVGAMGQRGRFF
TGTGCCAGCAGCGTAGGGGCTATGGGGCAGCGGGGAAGGTTCTTC
>TRBV7-2|NA|NA|TRBJ1-2
CASSLLAGYTF
TGTGCCAGCAGCTTACTGGCTGGCTACACCTTC
>TRBV6-5|NA|TRBD1|TRBJ1-4
CASRSSAGGGEKLFF
TGTGCCAGCAGATCTAGTGCAGGGGGAGGTGAAAAACTGTTTTTT
>TRBV9|NA|NA|TRBJ1-3
CASSVAVYSGNTIYF
TGTGCCAGCAGCGTAGCGGTCTACTCTGGAAACACCATATATTTT
>TRBV19|once|NA|TRBJ1-6
CASSDNSPLHF
TGTGCCAGTAGTGATAATTCACCCCTCCACTTT
>TRBV6-4|NA|NA|TRBJ2-3
CASSETYSTDTQYF
TGTGCCAGCAGTGAAACGTATAGCACAGATACGCAGTATTTT
>TRBV12-5|NA|NA|TRBJ1-1
CASGLATGEAFF
TGTGCTAGTGGTTTGGCCACAGGTGAAGCTTTCTTT
>TRBV12-3/TRBV12-4|NA|NA|TRBJ1-1
CASSFGEAFF
TGTGCCAGCAGTTTTGGTGAAGCTTTCTTT
>TRBV7-9|NA|TRBD2|TRBJ2-1
CASSLAPSSGGYNEQFF
TGTGCCAGCAGCTTAGCGCCGAGTAGCGGGGGCTACAATGAGCAGTTCTTC
>TRBV6-5|NA|NA|TRBJ2-7
CASRRDTRASYEQYF
TGTGCCAGCAGAAGGGACACGCGCGCTTCCTACGAGCAGTACTTC
>TRBV5-1|NA|NA|TRBJ2-5
CASSPGRSETQYF
TGCGCCAGCAGCCCCGGACGGTCGGAGACCCAGTACTTC
>TRBV4-2|NA|TRBD2|TRBJ2-3
CASSQATGGALTDTQYF
TGTGCCAGCAGCCAAGCTACCGGGGGGGCCCTCACAGATACGCAGTATTTT
>TRBV4-2|NA|NA|TRBJ2-3
CASSRRLSSTDTQYF
TGTGCCAGCAGCAGAAGACTATCTAGCACAGATACGCAGTATTTT
>TRBV27|NA|TRBD1|TRBJ2-5
CASSLWRDRGRETQYF
TGTGCCAGCAGTTTATGGCGGGACAGGGGGCGAGAGACCCAGTACTTC
>TRBV19|NA|NA|TRBJ2-3
CASSISRFTDTQYF
TGTGCCAGTAGTATCAGCAGGTTCACAGATACGCAGTATTTT
>TRBV5-1|NA|NA|TRBJ1-2
CASSAEVRAANYGYTF
TGCGCCAGCAGCGCGGAGGTTAGGGCAGCAAACTATGGCTACACCTTC
>TRBV29-1|NA|TRBD1|TRBJ2-7
CSVPGQGYEQYF
TGCAGCGTACCGGGACAGGGTTACGAGCAGTACTTC
>TRBV6-5|NA|NA|TRBJ1-6
CASKHETSNSPLHF
TGTGCCAGCAAACACGAGACCAGTAATTCACCCCTCCACTTT